The text below deals with one T cell receptor beta chain. What it binds is unknown. Since a much larger clone is just one base distant, this may be a read error. The germline V gene has CDR1 SGHRS and CDR2 YFSETQ. The CDR3 sequence is 15 residues long. The record originates from a study of immune heterogeneity within non-small cell lung tumors. Study conclusions and caveats: Local T-cell clonality tracked local tumor mutational burden; the correlation was moderate but significant (R approximately 0.3).

Bulk tumor genomic DNA (around 660 ng per sample) served as template. Widely spaced biopsies, several per primary tumor, were obtained at surgery. Their non-small cell lung cancer was newly diagnosed and untreated, and the patients underwent curative surgery. Multiplex PCR amplified TCR beta CDR3 with 32 V and 13 J primers. Each CDR3 protein is one row after TCRdb ran MiXCR on the multiplex PCR reads. Of 4,600 or so distinct CDR3 sequences listed, about 40% are singletons. Sequenced input: lung tumor tissue. The sequence was collected from a woman between 50 and 59 years old with non-small cell lung cancer. The J gene is TRBJ2-1, the V gene TRBV5-1; 10 bases line up with TRBD2. DNA for the CDR3: TGCGCCAGCAGCGTACTAGCGGGACCATACAATGAGCAGTTATTC. Amino acid sequence: CASSVLAGPYNEQLF.